Following are 16 T cell receptor beta chains from one sample sequenced in a study of post-analysis software for immune sequencing data. Findings of the study overall: With TRBV5-6, TRBV5-1 and TRBV20-1 included, roughly five TRBV segments were more frequent in patients than in controls.

These receptors have no identified antigens. Unique molecular identifiers tagged the TCR beta cDNA libraries. A single record per CDR3 protein comes from TCRdb applying MiXCR to the PCR reads. The data hold around 400,000 distinct CDR3 sequences, with 30% to 40% observed a single time. Sequenced input: blood. The receptors here all came from a girl aged 2-10 years with multiple sclerosis.

The gene calls are TRBV13 and TRBJ2-6, with D possibly being TRBD2 (6 bases). The CDR3 contains 15 residues. Germline assignment: CDR1 PRHDT and CDR2 FYEKMQ (reference sequence). V lost 5 bases and J 3 bases, leaving 11 bases between the germline ends. CDR3 nucleotides: TGTGCCAGCAGCCCCTGGGGAGGTGGGGCCAACGTCCTGACTTTC. The encoded protein is CASSPWGGGANVLTF. Based on the CDR3 plus reference TRBV13 and TRBJ2-6, the full variable domain is AAGVIQSPRHLIKEKRETATLKCYPIPRHDTVYWYQQGPGQDPQFLISFYEKMQSDKGSIPDRFSAQQFSDYHSELNMSSLELGDSALYFCASSPWGGGANVLTFGAGSRLTVL.

There are a few counts of this clonotype. The chain joins TRBV5-1 to TRBJ2-7; weak D call: TRBD1 (6 bases). V was clipped by 4 bases and J by 6 bases, with 20 bases between them. This CDR3 has 15 amino acids. Germline lookup yields CDR1 SGHRS and CDR2 YFSETQ. CDR3 amino acids: CASSPARTVLGEQYF. Written as DNA, the CDR3 is TGCGCCAGCAGCCCCGCTAGGACAGTGCTCGGCGAGCAGTACTTC. The complete variable domain, with remaining parts taken from reference TRBV5-1 and TRBJ2-7, reads KAGVTQTPRYLIKTRGQQVTLSCSPISGHRSVSWYQQTPGQGLQFLFEYFSETQRNKGNFPGRFSGRQFSNSRSEMNVSTLELGDSALYLCASSPARTVLGEQYFGPGTRLTVT.

Only a few counts were recorded for this clonotype. The chain employs TRBV5-1 and TRBJ2-5; D not certain. CDR1 and CDR2 (germline): SGHRS, YFSETQ. The CDR3 totals 12 residues. V lost 7 bases and J 1 base, leaving 8 bases between the germline ends. CDR3 DNA: TGCGCCAGCGGTAAGGGCCAAGAGACCCAGTACTTC. Its protein product is CASGKGQETQYF.

Only a few counts were recorded for this clonotype. This chain uses TRBV20-1 with TRBJ2-7, with D possibly matching TRBD1 (6 bases). Trimming pared 3 bases from V and 6 bases from J, leaving 18 bases between. This CDR3 comprises 14 residues. Germline-derived CDR1 and CDR2 are DFQATT and SNEGSKA (reference sequence). As DNA, the CDR3 is TGCAGTGCTAGGACAGGCATACCGGGGAGCGAGCAGTACTTC. The encoded protein is CSARTGIPGSEQYF.

The rearrangement links TRBV5-5 to TRBJ2-7; 7 bases align to TRBD2. This CDR3 region has 13 residues. Per germline, CDR1 SGHKS and CDR2 YYEKEE (reference sequence). Trimming took 0 bases from V and 5 from J; bases not matched to a gene: 2. CDR3 in amino acids: CASSLERGHEQYF. The CDR3 DNA follows: TGTGCCAGCAGCTTGGAGCGGGGCCACGAGCAGTACTTC.

This clonotype was counted only a few times. The chain is built from TRBV7-3 and TRBJ1-2; 7 nucleotides line up with TRBD1. V dropped 6 bases and J dropped 10; count of bases not matched to a gene: 14. This CDR3 is built from 14 residues. Germline values: CDR1 SGHTA, CDR2 FQGTGA. This chain's CDR3 is CASSRTGTDIAYTF. DNA for the CDR3: TGTGCCAGCAGTAGAACCGGGACAGATATTGCCTACACCTTC.

The rearrangement joins TRBV5-1 to TRBJ2-1; 7 bases are a match to TRBD2. Trimming took 1 base from V and 4 from J; bases not matched to a gene: 5. The V gene's germline CDR1 is SGHRS and CDR2 YFSETQ. CDR3 size: 15 residues. CDR3 DNA: TGCGCCAGCAGCTTGAGGCTAGCGGCGTACAATGAGCAGTTCTTC. Translated, it gives CASSLRLAAYNEQFF. The whole variable domain, remainder taken from reference TRBV5-1 and TRBJ2-1, is KAGVTQTPRYLIKTRGQQVTLSCSPISGHRSVSWYQQTPGQGLQFLFEYFSETQRNKGNFPGRFSGRQFSNSRSEMNVSTLELGDSALYLCASSLRLAAYNEQFFGPGTRLTVL.

The chain links TRBV28 to TRBJ2-5, with D perhaps matching TRBD1 (5 bases). Trimming took off 3 bases at V and 1 base at J, with 15 bases between the two ends. Germline assignment: CDR1 MDHEN and CDR2 SYDVKM. This CDR3 comprises 16 residues. CDR3 sequence: CASSFHQGQRQETQYF. CDR3 DNA: TGTGCCAGCAGTTTTCATCAGGGCCAGCGCCAAGAGACCCAGTACTTC. Full variable domain (outside the CDR3, taken from reference TRBV28 and TRBJ2-5): DVKVTQSSRYLVKRTGEKVFLECVQDMDHENMFWYRQDPGLGLRLIYFSYDVKMKEKGDIPEGYSVSREKKERFSLILESASTNQTSMYLCASSFHQGQRQETQYFGPGTRLLVL.

This clonotype was counted once. Just one base apart from a much larger clone, this may be a read error. The chain has TRBV6-6 and TRBJ1-5; no clear D. CDR3 size: 15 residues. In germline, CDR1 is MNHNY, CDR2 SVGAGI (reference sequence). This CDR3 is CTSRRDKNPNQPQHF. The CDR3 DNA follows: TGTACCAGCAGGCGGGATAAAAACCCTAATCAGCCCCAGCATTTT.

The chain employs TRBV5-1 and TRBJ2-7, with unresolved D. Trimming took 4 bases from V and 3 from J, leaving 8 bases between them. The CDR3 is 12 residues long. The V gene's germline CDR1 is SGHRS and CDR2 YFSETQ. In DNA form, the CDR3 reads TGCGCCAGCAGCGACTTAGACTACGAGCAGTACTTC. As protein: CASSDLDYEQYF.

This clonotype is medium-sized within its sample. The chain is built from TRBV4-2 and TRBJ1-4; a weak D match, TRBD1 (5 bases). V was shortened by 3 bases and J by 7 bases, with 24 bases between the two germline ends. The CDR3 loop spans 18 amino acids. The germline V gene has CDR1 LGHNA and CDR2 YNFKEQ. The CDR3 nucleotides read TGTGCCAGCAGCCAGGCCCTGGGAGGTGGACATCGGGCTGAAAAACTGTTTTTT. Amino acid sequence: CASSQALGGGHRAEKLFF.

The CDR3 is CASSSHRVAGWYTQYF. In DNA form, the CDR3 reads TGTGCCAGCAGCTCACACAGGGTCGCGGGCTGGTATACGCAGTATTTT. V usage is TRBV27 and J usage is TRBJ2-3; tentative D call: TRBD1 (6 bases). The ends were cut back, 6 bases at V and 7 bases at J, with 23 bases in the middle. The CDR3 loop spans 16 amino acids. Per germline, CDR1 MNHEY and CDR2 SMNVEV (reference sequence).

The V call is TRBV20-1, the J call TRBJ2-7; TRBD2 aligns across 11 bases. The CDR3 has 14 residues. Germline V CDR1 and CDR2: DFQATT, SNEGSKA (reference sequence). V gave up 6 bases and J gave up 2 bases; unmatched junction bases: 6. CDR3 sequence reads: CSADSGRAPYEQYF. The DNA of the CDR3 is TGCAGTGCCGATAGCGGGAGGGCCCCCTACGAGCAGTACTTC.

The chain uses TRBV5-1 and TRBJ2-1; D possibly matches TRBD1 or TRBD2 (7 bases each). The germline V gene encodes CDR1 SGHRS and CDR2 YFSETQ. There are 16 residues in the CDR3. Trimming pared 3 bases from V and 4 bases from J, leaving 17 bases between. Here the CDR3 reads CASSWGGQTHYNEQFF. CDR3 nucleotides: TGCGCCAGCAGCTGGGGGGGACAGACCCATTACAATGAGCAGTTCTTC.

The table lists this clonotype with a few counts. The rearrangement links TRBV20-1 to TRBJ2-4; D could derive from TRBD1 or TRBD2 (5 bases each). Between the trimmed V and J ends, which lost 3 bases and 5 bases, there was a span of 11 bases. This CDR3 is 13 amino acids long. CDR1 and CDR2 from the germline V gene are DFQATT and SNEGSKA (reference sequence). The CDR3 is CSASTGTQNIQYF. The CDR3 DNA is TGCAGTGCTAGCACGGGGACGCAAAACATTCAGTACTTC.

This clonotype showed up just a few times. The gene calls are TRBV6-6 and TRBJ2-7; 7 nucleotides match TRBD2. V shed 5 bases and J 6 bases; nucleotides not matched to a gene: 4. Germline V gene data show CDR1 as MNHNY and CDR2 as SVGAGI (reference sequence). The CDR3 is 12 residues long. The CDR3 nucleotides read TGTGCCAGCAGTGGACTAGGGCTCGAGCAGTACTTC. This gives the protein CASSGLGLEQYF.